This T cell receptor (beta chain) was sequenced in a study of graft-versus-host responses after intestinal transplantation. Assay used: immunoSEQ multiplex PCR; TCRdb lists only in-frame clones, some missing. This table has approximately 78,000 clones, roughly 87% appearing once. Trimming cost V 5 bases and J 7 bases, with 21 bases left between them. The CDR3 totals 16 residues. CDR1 and CDR2 from the germline V gene are SGHVS and FQNEAQ. As concerns this clone: No antigen is known for it.

The chain recombines TRBV7-8 with TRBJ2-1; D possibly matches TRBD1 or TRBD2 (6 bases each). The sequencing used unstimulated CD8+ T cells sorted from spleen or lymph node cells, collected before transplant. The source of this sequence is a human donor who was the organ donor for an intestinal transplant. The CDR3 nucleotides are TGTGCCAGCAGCAATCGGAGGGGGGCTTCGCGAAATGAGCAGTTCTTC. Protein: CASSNRRGASRNEQFF.